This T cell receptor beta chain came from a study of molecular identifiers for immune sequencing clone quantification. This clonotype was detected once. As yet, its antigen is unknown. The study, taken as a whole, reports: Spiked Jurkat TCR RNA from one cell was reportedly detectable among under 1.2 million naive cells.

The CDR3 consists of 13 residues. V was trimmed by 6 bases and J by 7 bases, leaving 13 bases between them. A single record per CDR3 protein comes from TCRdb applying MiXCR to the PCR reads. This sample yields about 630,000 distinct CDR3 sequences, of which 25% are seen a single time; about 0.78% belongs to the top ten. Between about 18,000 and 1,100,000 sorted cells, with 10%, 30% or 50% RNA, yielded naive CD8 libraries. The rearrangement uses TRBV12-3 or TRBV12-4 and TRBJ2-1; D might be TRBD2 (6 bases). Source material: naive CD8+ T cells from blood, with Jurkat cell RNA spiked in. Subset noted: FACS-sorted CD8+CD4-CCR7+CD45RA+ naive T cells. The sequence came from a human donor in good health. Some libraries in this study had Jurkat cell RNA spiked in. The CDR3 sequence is CASSRDSRNEQFF. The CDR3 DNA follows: TGTGCCAGCAGCCGGGACTCTAGAAATGAGCAGTTCTTC.